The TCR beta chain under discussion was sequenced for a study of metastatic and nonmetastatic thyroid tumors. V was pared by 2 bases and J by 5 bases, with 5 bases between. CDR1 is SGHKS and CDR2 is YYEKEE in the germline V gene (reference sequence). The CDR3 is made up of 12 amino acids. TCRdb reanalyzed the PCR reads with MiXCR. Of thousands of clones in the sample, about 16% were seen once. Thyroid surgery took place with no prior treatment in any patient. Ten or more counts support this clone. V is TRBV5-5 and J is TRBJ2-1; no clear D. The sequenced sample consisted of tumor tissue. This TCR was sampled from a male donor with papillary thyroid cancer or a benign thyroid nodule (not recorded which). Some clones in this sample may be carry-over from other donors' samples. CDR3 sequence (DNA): TGTGCCAGCAGCTTCTTGAACAATGAGCAGTTCTTC. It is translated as CASSFLNNEQFF.